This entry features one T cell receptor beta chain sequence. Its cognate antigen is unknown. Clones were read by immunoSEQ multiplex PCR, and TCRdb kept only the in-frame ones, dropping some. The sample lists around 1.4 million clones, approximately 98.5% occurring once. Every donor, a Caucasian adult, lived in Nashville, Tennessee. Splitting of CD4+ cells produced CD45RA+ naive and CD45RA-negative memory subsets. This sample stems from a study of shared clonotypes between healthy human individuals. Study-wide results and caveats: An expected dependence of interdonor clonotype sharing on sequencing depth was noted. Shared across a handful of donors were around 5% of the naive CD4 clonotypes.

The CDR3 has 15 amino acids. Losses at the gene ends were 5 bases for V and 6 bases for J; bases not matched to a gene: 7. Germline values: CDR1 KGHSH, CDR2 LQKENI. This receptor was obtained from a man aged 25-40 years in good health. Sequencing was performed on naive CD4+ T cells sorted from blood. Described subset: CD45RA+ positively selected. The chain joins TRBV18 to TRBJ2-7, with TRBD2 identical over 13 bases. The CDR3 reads CASSKTSGRVLEQYF. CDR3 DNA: TGTGCCAGCTCAAAAACTAGCGGGAGGGTCCTCGAGCAGTACTTC. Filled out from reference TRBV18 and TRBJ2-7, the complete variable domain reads NAGVMQNPRHLVRRRGQEARLRCSPMKGHSHVYWYRQLPEEGLKFMVYLQKENIIDESGMPKERFSAEFPKEGPSILRIQQVVRGDSAAYFCASSKTSGRVLEQYFGPGTRLTVT.